Shown below are 14 T cell receptor beta chains from a single sample sequenced in a study of shared clonotypes between healthy human individuals. Generated by immunoSEQ multiplex PCR, the TCRdb table keeps only in-frame clones and is missing some. The data show millions of clones, approximately 94% seen once. Naive CD8 cells lacked CD45RO and underwent positive selection for CCR7, leaving out terminally differentiated effector memory CD45RA+ cells. The source material was naive CD8+ T cells sorted from blood. Receptor source: a man aged 18 to 29 in good health.

The V call is TRBV27, the J call TRBJ2-7; 9 bases are a match to TRBD1. This CDR3 has 16 residues. Germline-derived CDR1 and CDR2 are MNHEY and SMNVEV (reference sequence). Trimming at V came to 5 bases and at J to 5 bases, leaving 13 bases not matched to a gene. DNA of the CDR3: TGTGCCAGCAGTCCCTCAAAGGGTAGGGACAGGGACGAGCAGTACTTC. Translating gives CASSPSKGRDRDEQYF.

The chain has TRBV9 and TRBJ1-4; tentatively, D is TRBD1 (6 bases). In germline, CDR1 is SGDLS, CDR2 YYNGEE. With 0 bases removed from V and 6 bases from J, the gap between germline ends came to 15 bases. CDR3 length: 16 residues. In nucleotides, the CDR3 is TGTGCCAGCAGCGTAGTGGGGGGCGCATCGGATGAAAAACTGTTTTTT. It yields the protein CASSVVGGASDEKLFF.

The V gene is TRBV30, the J gene TRBJ1-4; no definite D call. The V end was cut by 2 bases, the J end by 6 bases, with 16 bases between. This CDR3 comprises 15 residues. Germline V gene data show CDR1 as GTSNPN and CDR2 as SVGIG (reference sequence). The CDR3 here is CAWSTETGFDEKLFF. The CDR3 bases are TGTGCCTGGAGTACAGAGACGGGGTTCGATGAAAAACTGTTTTTT.

This clone occurred a few times. This chain connects TRBV29-1 to TRBJ2-2; 12 nucleotides align to TRBD1. The CDR3 totals 15 residues. V shed 7 bases, J shed 4 bases, and the junction held 7 bases outside the gene matches. The germline V gene encodes CDR1 SQVTM and CDR2 ANQGSEA. CDR3 sequence: CSAGTGGIVTGELFF. In DNA, the CDR3 is TGCAGCGCAGGGACAGGGGGCATCGTCACCGGGGAGCTGTTTTTT.

Points on this clone: One end of the junction is discordant with germline, which a read error may explain. J is TRBJ2-7 and V is TRBV19, with D possibly called TRBD1 or TRBD2 (6 bases each). The CDR3 covers 15 residues. Germline V gives CDR1 LNHDA, CDR2 SQIVND (reference sequence). CDR3 sequence: CASTSIFEGGYEQYF. The CDR3 coding sequence is TGTGCTAGTACCTCGATTTTTGAGGGGGGATACGAGCAGTACTTC.

The CDR3 sequence: CASSYALARTYEQYF. The DNA of the CDR3 is TGTGCCAGCAGTTACGCACTAGCGCGTACCTACGAGCAGTACTTC. This chain uses TRBV6-5 with TRBJ2-7; 7 bases line up with TRBD2. CDR3 length: 15 residues. Germline CDR1 and CDR2: MNHEY and SVGAGI. Unmatched junction bases numbered 6, after V lost 2 bases and J lost 2 bases.

The chain couples TRBV29-1 to TRBJ2-7; TRBD1 matches 7 bases. This CDR3 is 14 amino acids long. The junction had 8 bases not matched to a gene; V was cut back by 6 bases and J by 0 bases. The germline V gene encodes CDR1 SQVTM and CDR2 ANQGSEA. Here the CDR3 DNA reads TGCAGCGTAGATGCCGGGACAGTCTCCTACGAGCAGTACTTC. Residues: CSVDAGTVSYEQYF.

The chain has TRBV27 and TRBJ2-7; TRBD1 agrees at 9 bases. The germline gives CDR1 MNHEY, CDR2 SMNVEV (reference sequence). This CDR3 contains 16 residues. J lost 5 bases, V lost 4 bases, and 12 bases had no gene match. CDR3 nucleotide sequence: TGTGCCAGCAGTTGGGCCCCCGGGACAGGGAGGCACGAGCAGTACTTC. Its translation is CASSWAPGTGRHEQYF.

This rearrangement joins TRBV6-1 to TRBJ1-2, with D possibly TRBD1 on 6 matching bases. Germline V gene sequence: CDR1 MNHNS, CDR2 SASEGT. The CDR3 is 13 residues long. V was pared by 5 bases and J by 7 bases, with 14 bases between. The CDR3 spells CASSYWGQGGYTF. Written as DNA, the CDR3 is TGTGCCAGCAGTTATTGGGGGCAAGGTGGCTACACCTTC.

V usage is TRBV7-2 and J usage is TRBJ2-7, with a possible D match to TRBD2 (6 bases). The CDR3 has 14 residues. Germline loops: CDR1 SGHTA, CDR2 FQGNSA. V lost 8 bases and J 2 bases, leaving 16 bases between the germline ends. This CDR3 reads CASGGFGGAYEQYF. Written as DNA, the CDR3 is TGTGCCAGCGGCGGTTTCGGCGGGGCCTACGAGCAGTACTTC.

The chain carries TRBV9 and TRBJ1-2; D not certain. V was cut by 0 bases and J by 4 bases, with 10 bases left in between. The CDR3 runs 14 residues. The germline gives CDR1 SGDLS, CDR2 YYNGEE. The CDR3 protein is CASSVGAQVYGYTF. DNA for the CDR3: TGTGCCAGCAGCGTAGGGGCCCAGGTCTATGGCTACACCTTC.

This clone was detected only once. The chain recombines TRBV11-2 with TRBJ2-1; a possible D gene is TRBD1 (5 bases). The CDR3 totals 12 residues. V lost 7 bases and J lost 7, with 11 bases in between. Per germline, CDR1 SGHAT and CDR2 FQNNGV. CDR3 coding DNA: TGTGCCAGCACAAGGGGTTGGAATGAGCAGTTCTTC. Translated, it gives CASTRGWNEQFF.

V is TRBV27 and J is TRBJ2-5; the match to TRBD1 covers 9 bases. The V gene's germline CDR1 is MNHEY and CDR2 SMNVEV (reference sequence). The trim removed 3 bases at V and 4 bases at J, leaving 15 bases unmatched. CDR3 length equals 18 residues. CDR3 sequence reads: CASSLGPGQGIFGETQYF. The CDR3 nucleotides read TGTGCCAGCAGTTTGGGGCCGGGACAGGGAATTTTTGGAGAGACCCAGTACTTC.

The chain couples TRBV7-3 to TRBJ2-3; D is unresolved. Germline-derived CDR1 and CDR2 are SGHTA and FQGTGA. The CDR3 contains 13 residues. V shed 5 bases and J shed 0 bases, with 6 bases lying between them. The CDR3 nucleotides are TGTGCCAGCAGCCCGCCGAGCACAGATACGCAGTATTTT. This gives the protein CASSPPSTDTQYF. The variable domain in full, with the rest retrieved from reference TRBV7-3 and TRBJ2-3, is GAGVSQTPSNKVTEKGKYVELRCDPISGHTALYWYRQSLGQGPEFLIYFQGTGAADDSGLPNDRFFAVRPEGSVSTLKIQRTERGDSAVYLCASSPPSTDTQYFGPGTRLTVL.